The 31 T cell receptor beta chains listed next were all sequenced from one sample in a study of radiation and T cells in renal cell carcinoma. The time point denotes: blood 2 weeks post-SBRT. Treatment noted: 15 Gy SBRT to primary tumor, nephrectomy 4 weeks later. Here immunoSEQ multiplex PCR was the method, and the copy in TCRdb shows in-frame clones only, minus some. The data hold 100,000 to 150,000 clones, with around 89% observed a single time. Sequences were derived from blood, sampled from a patient whose treatment included radiotherapy and nephrectomy. These receptors were obtained from a woman aged 70-85 years with renal cell carcinoma.

The CDR3 reads CASSPTGANQPQHF. The CDR3 DNA follows: TGTGCCAGCAGCCCGACAGGGGCAAATCAGCCCCAGCATTTT. The chain combines TRBV9 with TRBJ1-5, with 8 bases matching TRBD1. The CDR3 extends over 14 amino acids. From germline, CDR1 is SGDLS and CDR2 YYNGEE. Trimming removed 4 bases from V and 4 bases from J; junction bases left unmatched: 4.

V and J are TRBV27 and TRBJ2-7; 16 bases align to TRBD2. This CDR3 is 16 amino acids long. Germline V gene data show CDR1 as MNHEY and CDR2 as SMNVEV (reference sequence). V lost 3 bases and J lost 6; bases outside the gene matches: 5. Here the CDR3 DNA reads TGTGCCAGCAGTTTGGGACTAGCGGGGGGGCCTAGCGAGCAGTACTTC. Protein sequence: CASSLGLAGGPSEQYF.

The chain carries TRBV5-4 and TRBJ2-5; maybe TRBD1 (6 bases). CDR1 SGHNT and CDR2 YYREEE come from the germline V gene (reference sequence). This CDR3 is 14 amino acids long. Trimming removed 3 bases at V and 2 bases at J, with 11 bases between. Here the CDR3 DNA reads TGTGCCAGCAGCTCCACAGGGTTACAAGAGACCCAGTACTTC. Its translation is CASSSTGLQETQYF.

This rearrangement joins TRBV6-5 to TRBJ2-3; no clear D gene. The CDR3 loop spans 13 amino acids. V lost 5 bases and J 10 bases, leaving 16 bases between the germline ends. From germline, CDR1 is MNHEY and CDR2 SVGAGI. The chain's CDR3 is CASSVGSPPAQYF. The CDR3 nucleotides read TGTGCCAGCAGTGTAGGGTCCCCGCCTGCGCAGTATTTT.

This chain links TRBV5-1 with TRBJ1-1, with D possibly matching TRBD1 (6 bases). Germline V gene lookup returns CDR1 SGHRS and CDR2 YFSETQ. This CDR3 comprises 15 residues. Trimming took off 5 bases at V and 1 base at J, with 15 bases between the two ends. In DNA, the CDR3 is TGCGCCAGCAGACCGAACAGGGTAGAGAACACTGAAGCTTTCTTT. It translates to CASRPNRVENTEAFF.

This chain uses TRBV6-4 with TRBJ1-2; D gene uncertain. Germline V gene sequence: CDR1 MRHNA, CDR2 SNTAGT. The ends were cut back, 6 bases at V and 5 bases at J, with 19 bases in the middle. The CDR3 is made up of 15 amino acids. The CDR3 sequence: CASSPAAGLGYGYTF. CDR3 in DNA: TGTGCCAGCAGCCCCGCAGCGGGCTTGGGTTATGGCTACACCTTC.

This chain joins TRBV7-9 and TRBJ1-5; possibly TRBD1 for D (5 bases). Germline V gives CDR1 SEHNR, CDR2 FQNEAQ (reference sequence). The V end lost 0 bases, the J end lost 0 bases, and 9 bases lay between the germline ends. The CDR3 contains 16 residues. Here the CDR3 reads CASSLAGTYSNQPQHF. The CDR3 nucleotides read TGTGCCAGCAGCTTAGCAGGGACCTATAGCAATCAGCCCCAGCATTTT.

The chain recombines TRBV4-2 with TRBJ2-3; TRBD2 might be the D (5 bases). This CDR3 comprises 16 residues. The V and J ends lost 6 bases and 2 bases respectively, with 18 bases between them. Germline V lookup: CDR1 LGHNA, CDR2 YNFKEQ. The CDR3 region is CASSLGGSGNTDTQYF. CDR3 bases: TGTGCCAGCAGTTTAGGAGGCAGCGGAAACACAGATACGCAGTATTTT.

This chain joins TRBV5-1 and TRBJ2-6; 7 bases fit TRBD2. The CDR3 is 16 residues long. The germline CDR1 and CDR2 sequences are SGHRS and YFSETQ. V dropped 0 bases and J dropped 2; count of bases not matched to a gene: 2. CDR3 DNA: TGCGCCAGCAGCTTGGCGGCGGGGGCTGGGGCCAACGTCCTGACTTTC. This gives the protein CASSLAAGAGANVLTF.

This rearrangement joins TRBV6-1 to TRBJ1-3, with D perhaps matching TRBD1 (5 bases). The length of the CDR3 is 15 residues. Per germline, CDR1 MNHNS and CDR2 SASEGT. Trimming removed 5 bases at V and 2 bases at J, with 13 bases between. CDR3 protein: CASSWGEGTGNTIYF. CDR3 coding DNA: TGTGCCAGCAGTTGGGGGGAGGGAACTGGAAACACCATATATTTT.

V and J are TRBV28 and TRBJ2-7; no reliable D call. The CDR3 loop spans 15 amino acids. Trimming cost V 5 bases and J 3 bases, with 17 bases left between them. From germline, CDR1 is MDHEN and CDR2 SYDVKM. CDR3 amino acids: CASSLTKKGLYEQYF. CDR3 coding DNA: TGTGCCAGCAGTCTTACAAAGAAGGGCCTCTACGAGCAGTACTTC.

This clone was detected only a few times. The rearrangement joins TRBV18 to TRBJ1-2; no reliable D call. Germline V gives CDR1 KGHSH, CDR2 LQKENI. Trimming removed 0 bases at V and 8 bases at J, with 13 bases between. This CDR3 has 14 amino acids. CDR3 protein: CASSPPAGRRGYTF. DNA for the CDR3: TGTGCCAGCTCACCACCGGCAGGACGGAGGGGCTACACCTTC.

The chain uses TRBV9 and TRBJ2-3, with no clear D. The CDR3 extends over 13 amino acids. V dropped 4 bases and J dropped 2 bases, with 8 bases sitting between them. CDR1 SGDLS and CDR2 YYNGEE come from the germline V gene. As DNA, the CDR3 is TGTGCCAGCAGCCCCCAACTCACAGATACGCAGTATTTT. Its protein product is CASSPQLTDTQYF.

V is TRBV4-2 and J is TRBJ1-4; D possibly corresponds to TRBD1 (5 bases). With 3 bases removed from V and 3 bases from J, the gap between germline ends came to 5 bases. This CDR3 is 13 amino acids long. Germline loops: CDR1 LGHNA, CDR2 YNFKEQ. The CDR3 region has the DNA TGTGCCAGCAGCCAGGGGGCTAATGAAAAACTGTTTTTT. Residues: CASSQGANEKLFF.

The chain uses TRBV4-2 and TRBJ2-5, with 16 bases aligning to TRBD2. The germline V gene has CDR1 LGHNA and CDR2 YNFKEQ. The V segment lost 2 bases and the J segment 5 bases; nucleotides outside the gene matches: 11. CDR3 length equals 19 residues. The CDR3: CASSQKPGLAGGPGETQYF. For the CDR3, the DNA is TGTGCCAGCAGCCAAAAACCGGGACTAGCGGGGGGGCCTGGGGAGACCCAGTACTTC.

This chain uses TRBV11-3 with TRBJ2-3; D is undetermined. Trimming stripped 4 bases from V and 3 bases from J, with 5 bases between. The CDR3 contains 12 residues. Germline V gene data show CDR1 as SGHNT and CDR2 as YENEEA. CDR3 loop: CASSSSTDTQYF. Here the CDR3 DNA reads TGTGCCAGCAGCTCCTCAACAGATACGCAGTATTTT.

The chain has TRBV9 and TRBJ1-3; 7 bases fit TRBD1. CDR1 SGDLS and CDR2 YYNGEE come from the germline V gene. Germline trimming cut 4 bases from V and 2 bases from J; bases unmatched to any gene: 9. This CDR3 comprises 16 residues. CDR3 nucleotide sequence: TGTGCCAGCAGCCTCGCTTCAACAGGGGCTGGAAACACCATATATTTT. Its translation: CASSLASTGAGNTIYF.

CDR3 in DNA: TGTGCCAGCAAGACGACAGGGGATAATTCACCCCTCCACTTT. This translates into CASKTTGDNSPLHF. The J gene is TRBJ1-6, the V gene TRBV6-5; 8 bases match TRBD1. CDR3 length: 14 amino acids. V shed 7 bases, J shed 5 bases, and the junction held 4 bases outside the gene matches. Germline assignment: CDR1 MNHEY and CDR2 SVGAGI.

The V gene is TRBV9, the J gene TRBJ2-2, with 8 bases aligning to TRBD1. Germline V gene sequence: CDR1 SGDLS, CDR2 YYNGEE. The CDR3 contains 15 residues. The junction had 7 bases not matched to a gene; V was cut back by 3 bases and J by 6 bases. CDR3 nucleotides: TGTGCCAGCAGCGCCGGACAGGGCGGCGCCGGGGAGCTGTTTTTT. This sequence encodes CASSAGQGGAGELFF.

The chain combines TRBV28 with TRBJ1-2; D not resolved. Germline CDR1 is MDHEN and CDR2 is SYDVKM. The V end was cut by 3 bases, the J end by 3 bases, with 11 bases between. This CDR3 has 14 residues. For the CDR3, the DNA is TGTGCCAGCAGTTTTCCCGACGGAGACTATGGCTACACCTTC. This translates into CASSFPDGDYGYTF.

V is TRBV28 and J is TRBJ1-4; the D is unclear. This CDR3 contains 12 residues. Trimming shortened V by 6 bases and J by 5 bases, and 7 bases separated the two germline ends. Germline-derived CDR1 and CDR2 are MDHEN and SYDVKM. CDR3: CASRQRNEKLFF. As DNA, the CDR3 is TGTGCCAGCAGGCAAAGAAATGAAAAACTGTTTTTT. Variable domain in full (rest from reference TRBV28 and TRBJ1-4): DVKVTQSSRYLVKRTGEKVFLECVQDMDHENMFWYRQDPGLGLRLIYFSYDVKMKEKGDIPEGYSVSREKKERFSLILESASTNQTSMYLCASRQRNEKLFFGSGTQLSVL.

The sample holds one count of this clone. The chain employs TRBV7-9 and TRBJ2-3; 7 nucleotides agree with TRBD1. Germline V gives CDR1 SEHNR, CDR2 FQNEAQ (reference sequence). CDR3 length: 14 residues. The ends lost 2 bases at V and 4 bases at J; junction bases unmatched: 3. The CDR3 reads CASSLIGGADTQYF. The CDR3 nucleotides are TGTGCCAGCAGCTTAATAGGGGGCGCAGATACGCAGTATTTT. Full variable domain (outside the CDR3, taken from reference TRBV7-9 and TRBJ2-3): DTGVSQNPRHKITKRGQNVTFRCDPISEHNRLYWYRQTLGQGPEFLTYFQNEAQLEKSRLLSDRFSAERPKGSFSTLEIQRTEQGDSAMYLCASSLIGGADTQYFGPGTRLTVL.

This chain links TRBV5-4 with TRBJ2-7, with TRBD1 matching 8 bases. The germline CDR1 and CDR2 sequences are SGHNT and YYREEE (reference sequence). V shed 2 bases and J 6 bases; nucleotides not matched to a gene: 4. The CDR3 has 13 amino acids. CDR3 residues: CASSFRTGTEQYF. The CDR3 nucleotides read TGTGCCAGCAGCTTCAGGACAGGGACCGAGCAGTACTTC.

V gene TRBV7-2 combines with J gene TRBJ1-2, with TRBD1 as a possible D gene (5 bases). CDR1 SGHTA and CDR2 FQGNSA come from the germline V gene. The germline V and J ends were trimmed by 5 bases and 2 bases, with 15 bases remaining between them. There are 15 residues in the CDR3. The CDR3 protein is CASSLPGGENYGYTF. The DNA for the CDR3 is TGTGCCAGCAGCCTTCCGGGGGGGGAGAACTATGGCTACACCTTC.

The chain links TRBV19 to TRBJ1-5, with no clear D. Germline loops: CDR1 LNHDA, CDR2 SQIVND (reference sequence). Trimming took 7 bases from V and 4 from J, leaving 11 bases between them. The CDR3 loop spans 13 amino acids. The chain's CDR3 is CASTESLNQPQHF. In DNA, the CDR3 is TGTGCCAGTACCGAGAGCCTTAATCAGCCCCAGCATTTT.

The chain couples TRBV27 to TRBJ2-7, with D perhaps matching TRBD1 (6 bases). The CDR3 runs 15 residues. Trimming stripped 4 bases from V and 6 bases from J, with 19 bases between. Germline-derived CDR1 and CDR2 are MNHEY and SMNVEV (reference sequence). The CDR3 DNA is TGTGCCAGCAGTTCAACAGGGCTAACGAAGGTCGAGCAGTACTTC. It encodes CASSSTGLTKVEQYF.

V usage is TRBV15 and J usage is TRBJ1-1; D perhaps matches TRBD1 (6 bases). The V end lost 1 base, the J end lost 13 bases, and 16 bases lay between the germline ends. This CDR3 is built from 13 residues. Germline CDR1 LNHNV, CDR2 YYDKDF (reference sequence). CDR3 DNA sequence: TGTGCCACCAGCAGAGGGGAACAGGGAATTGGTTTCTTT. It encodes CATSRGEQGIGFF.

This clone is a singleton in its sample. The gene calls are TRBV9 and TRBJ1-3; D is ambiguous. CDR1 is SGDLS, CDR2 YYNGEE, per germline. CDR3 length equals 13 residues. The V gene lost 0 bases and the J gene lost 4 bases, with 5 bases spanning the gap. CDR3 nucleotides: TGTGCCAGCAGCGTAGAACAAGGAAACACCATATATTTT. Translated: CASSVEQGNTIYF.

The rearrangement joins TRBV6-4 to TRBJ2-1; 10 bases are shared with TRBD2. CDR1 and CDR2 from the germline V gene are MRHNA and SNTAGT. V shed 6 bases, J shed 6 bases, and the junction held 8 bases outside the gene matches. This CDR3 comprises 15 residues. The CDR3 sequence is CASSRAGGPANEQFF. As DNA, the CDR3 is TGTGCCAGCAGCCGAGCGGGGGGGCCGGCCAATGAGCAGTTCTTC.

This chain connects TRBV6-1 to TRBJ1-1; D not resolved. Germline assignment: CDR1 MNHNS and CDR2 SASEGT. The CDR3 loop spans 14 amino acids. The V end lost 6 bases, the J end lost 1 base, and 12 bases lay between the germline ends. DNA of the CDR3: TGTGCCAGCAGGGAGACTTTAGGGAACACTGAAGCTTTCTTT. Encoded protein: CASRETLGNTEAFF.

This sequence joins TRBV6-1 and TRBJ1-5, with unresolved D. The V gene lost 6 bases and the J gene lost 1 base, with 7 bases spanning the gap. The CDR3 runs 13 residues. From germline, CDR1 is MNHNS and CDR2 SASEGT. Written as DNA, the CDR3 is TGTGCCAGCAGCGGACGGAGCAATCAGCCCCAGCATTTT. Translated, it gives CASSGRSNQPQHF.